Shown below are 20 T cell receptor beta chains from a single sample sequenced in a study of human T cells and chemical hapten exposure. Documented time point: pre-sensitization, week 0. The treatment denotes: therapeutic diphenylcyclopropenone sensitization with weekly scalp DPC. MiXCR was run by TCRdb on the RACE reads, yielding one entry per CDR3 protein. Counted here are some 250,000 distinct CDR3 sequences, roughly 7.7% occurring once; the ten biggest clones make up about 1.1%. The sequences come from whole blood, collected in connection with sensitization to the hapten diphenylcyclopropenone (DPC). These receptor sequences come from a man aged 18 to 30 with alopecia areata. Some clones in this sample may be carry-over from other donors' samples.

This clonotype was picked up many times. This chain joins TRBV24-1 and TRBJ1-1; TRBD1 might be the D (5 bases). The CDR3 loop spans 14 amino acids. CDR1 KGHDR and CDR2 SFDVKD come from the germline V gene. V was cut by 6 bases and J by 3 bases, with 13 bases left in between. CDR3 residues: CATSQGRRDTEAFF. As DNA, the CDR3 is TGTGCCACCAGTCAGGGTCGTCGGGACACTGAAGCTTTCTTT.

At least ten counts were recorded for this clonotype. The rearrangement uses TRBV27 and TRBJ1-2; D possibly corresponds to TRBD1 (6 bases). CDR3 length equals 15 residues. V lost 4 bases and J 7 bases, leaving 19 bases between the germline ends. CDR1 and CDR2 from the germline V gene are MNHEY and SMNVEV (reference sequence). The DNA of the CDR3 is TGTGCCAGCAGTTCCGACTTAGACAGGACAAGTGGCTACACCTTC. Its protein is CASSSDLDRTSGYTF.

This clonotype was recorded many times. The J gene is TRBJ1-1, the V gene TRBV5-1; D unclear. The germline V and J ends were trimmed by 0 bases and 2 bases, with 11 bases remaining between them. CDR3 size: 15 residues. The germline gives CDR1 SGHRS, CDR2 YFSETQ. The CDR3 DNA follows: TGCGCCAGCAGCTTGGCCTGGGGAGGAAACACTGAAGCTTTCTTT. Residues: CASSLAWGGNTEAFF. Full variable domain (outside the CDR3, taken from reference TRBV5-1 and TRBJ1-1): KAGVTQTPRYLIKTRGQQVTLSCSPISGHRSVSWYQQTPGQGLQFLFEYFSETQRNKGNFPGRFSGRQFSNSRSEMNVSTLELGDSALYLCASSLAWGGNTEAFFGQGTRLTVV.

V usage is TRBV6-2 or TRBV6-3 and J usage is TRBJ2-3, with a possible D match to TRBD1 (5 bases). Germline V CDR1 and CDR2: MNHEY, SVGEGT. The CDR3 contains 13 residues. Trimming removed 6 bases at V and 4 bases at J, with 11 bases between. The CDR3 DNA reads as TGTGCCAGCAGACCAGACAGTTCAGATACGCAGTATTTT. Translating gives CASRPDSSDTQYF.

There are a few counts of this clonotype. This chain uses TRBV4-2 with TRBJ1-4; D call uncertain. Germline-derived CDR1 and CDR2 are LGHNA and YNFKEQ. The CDR3 consists of 15 residues. Trimming took 0 bases from V and 8 from J, leaving 13 bases between them. CDR3 nucleotides: TGTGCCAGCAGCCAAGAGCGGGCTGTCGTGGAAAAACTGTTTTTT. This encodes CASSQERAVVEKLFF.

This chain connects TRBV7-3 to TRBJ1-1, with 11 bases aligning to TRBD1. CDR3 length: 15 residues. The junction had 4 bases not matched to a gene; V was cut back by 0 bases and J by 7 bases. Germline V gene sequence: CDR1 SGHTA, CDR2 FQGTGA. The CDR3 DNA reads TGTGCCAGCAGCTTAACTGGACAGGGGGCGGTTGAAGCTTTCTTT. This sequence encodes CASSLTGQGAVEAFF.

This clonotype was counted at least ten times. The CDR3, as DNA: TGTGCCAGCAGCCCGCTCCGTTCCTACGAGCAGTACTTC. Its translation is CASSPLRSYEQYF. The V gene is TRBV7-9, the J gene TRBJ2-7; no clear D. V gave up 5 bases and J gave up 1 base, with 9 bases separating them. Per germline, CDR1 SEHNR and CDR2 FQNEAQ (reference sequence). The CDR3 spans 13 residues.

The chain combines TRBV2 with TRBJ2-7; TRBD1 matches at 11 bases. The CDR3 spans 14 residues. V was pared by 11 bases and J by 6 bases, with 12 bases of the junction left unmatched. Per germline, CDR1 SNHLY and CDR2 FYNNEI. The CDR3 sequence is CAGGTGGLSREQYF. CDR3 sequence (DNA): TGTGCCGGCGGGACAGGGGGACTTTCACGCGAGCAGTACTTC.

There are a few counts of this clonotype. The chain employs TRBV9 and TRBJ1-1; D unresolved. The V gene's germline CDR1 is SGDLS and CDR2 YYNGEE. Trimming removed 4 bases at V and 7 bases at J, with 14 bases between. The CDR3 loop spans 13 amino acids. Here the CDR3 reads CASSPGRVGEAFF. CDR3 in DNA: TGTGCCAGCAGCCCCGGGAGGGTCGGTGAAGCTTTCTTT.

This clonotype has more than one count but fewer than ten. V is TRBV6-2 or TRBV6-3 and J is TRBJ1-1; 8 bases are a match to TRBD1. The CDR3 covers 14 residues. J gave up 2 bases and V 6 bases, and 5 bases lay outside the gene matches. The germline V gene encodes CDR1 MNHEY and CDR2 SVGEGT. CDR3 protein: CASSKTGANTEAFF. In nucleotides, the CDR3 is TGTGCCAGCAGCAAGACAGGGGCCAACACTGAAGCTTTCTTT.

This chain connects TRBV3-1 to TRBJ2-7; no clear D gene. Germline V gene data show CDR1 as LGHDT and CDR2 as YNNKEL (reference sequence). This CDR3 comprises 12 residues. Trimming took off 0 bases at V and 7 bases at J, with 7 bases between the two ends. CDR3 sequence reads: CASSQDEGEQYV. CDR3 DNA: TGTGCCAGCAGCCAAGATGAAGGGGAGCAGTACGTC.

This clonotype was seen only a few times. The chain recombines TRBV5-1 with TRBJ1-6, with no clear D. The CDR3 length is 15 residues. Germline CDR1 SGHRS, CDR2 YFSETQ. Trimming removed 0 bases from V and 8 bases from J, with 12 bases in between. The CDR3 is CASSLALGAYSPLHF. The CDR3 DNA sequence: TGCGCCAGCAGCTTGGCCTTGGGCGCATATTCACCCCTCCACTTT.

This clonotype was recorded at least ten times. The V gene is TRBV12-3 or TRBV12-4, the J gene TRBJ2-7, with D perhaps matching TRBD1 (6 bases). The V end lost 3 bases, the J end lost 0 bases, and 9 bases lay between the germline ends. This CDR3 is built from 14 residues. This chain's CDR3 is CASSFLQGSYEQYF. The CDR3, as DNA: TGTGCCAGCAGTTTCCTACAGGGCTCCTACGAGCAGTACTTC.

This clonotype turned up a few times. The CDR3 region is CASGEGYSNQPQHF. The CDR3 bases are TGTGCCAGCGGCGAAGGATATAGCAATCAGCCCCAGCATTTT. The rearrangement links TRBV2 to TRBJ1-5, with unresolved D. The V end was cut by 8 bases, the J end by 0 bases, with 11 bases between. This CDR3 is 14 amino acids long. Germline V CDR1 and CDR2: SNHLY, FYNNEI.

Only a few counts were recorded for this clonotype. The J gene is TRBJ2-1, the V gene TRBV21-1; the table's D gene call, TRBD1, was not cross checked with the DNA. TRBV21-1 is given as a pseudogene. The CDR3 sequence is 20 residues long. In DNA, the CDR3 is TGTGCCAGCAGCCCTGGGGAGTGGGACCCCACCCCACCGGTGAACAATGAGCAGTTCTTC. This sequence encodes CASSPGEWDPTPPVNNEQFF.

This clonotype has ten or more counts. This chain uses TRBV12-3 or TRBV12-4 with TRBJ2-3; D is uncertain. CDR3 size: 11 residues. V was clipped by 2 bases and J by 5 bases, with 2 bases between them. CDR3 in amino acids: CASSLRDTQYF. The CDR3 region has the DNA TGTGCCAGCAGTTTAAGAGATACGCAGTATTTT.

The chain recombines TRBV5-4 with TRBJ2-2; 9 bases fit TRBD1. CDR3 length: 17 amino acids. In germline, CDR1 is SGHNT, CDR2 YYREEE (reference sequence). V lost 4 bases, J lost 6 bases, and 13 bases stayed unmatched. CDR3 nucleotide sequence: TGTGCCAGCAGCCCGCCCCGACAGGGGGTGAGTCCCGGGGAGCTGTTTTTT. Its translation: CASSPPRQGVSPGELFF. The whole variable domain, filled in from reference TRBV5-4 and TRBJ2-2, reads ETGVTQSPTHLIKTRGQQVTLRCSSQSGHNTVSWYQQALGQGPQFIFQYYREEENGRGNFPPRFSGLQFPNYSSELNVNALELDDSALYLCASSPPRQGVSPGELFFGEGSRLTVL.

This clonotype has only a few counts. The V gene is TRBV20-1, the J gene TRBJ2-3; D not certain. The CDR3 spans 14 residues. The V end was cut by 0 bases, the J end by 6 bases, with 13 bases between. Germline V CDR1 and CDR2: DFQATT, SNEGSKA (reference sequence). CDR3 sequence: CSARDRERRDTQYF. CDR3 coding DNA: TGCAGTGCTAGAGATCGAGAGAGAAGGGATACGCAGTATTTT.

This clonotype showed up just a few times. The rearrangement joins TRBV20-1 to TRBJ2-7; possibly TRBD1 for D (5 bases). The germline V gene encodes CDR1 DFQATT and CDR2 SNEGSKA (reference sequence). The CDR3 covers 13 residues. Trimming removed 1 base from V and 2 bases from J, with 9 bases in between. In DNA, the CDR3 is TGCAGTGCTAGAGGGACACAAGCCTACGAGCAGTACTTC. It specifies CSARGTQAYEQYF.

This chain links TRBV10-3 with TRBJ2-7; D is possibly TRBD2 (6 bases). V lost 6 bases and J 2 bases, leaving 11 bases between the germline ends. Per germline, CDR1 ENHRY and CDR2 SYGVKD. This CDR3 has 13 residues. Here the CDR3 reads CAIRSGDTYEQYF. The CDR3 DNA sequence: TGTGCCATCAGATCGGGGGATACCTACGAGCAGTACTTC.